The sample holds many counts of the clone carrying this T cell receptor beta chain. The germline gives CDR1 DFQATT, CDR2 SNEGSKA (reference sequence). Germline trimming cut 2 bases from V and 1 base from J; bases unmatched to any gene: 2. This CDR3 is 15 amino acids long. These data are taken from a study of kidney transplant recipient with SARS-CoV-2 infection. TCRdb redid the calling of the reads with MiXCR, one entry per CDR3 protein. The table includes 200,000 to 250,000 distinct CDR3 sequences, around 28% detected once. The source of this sequence is a male patient aged 30 to 40 who had COVID-19 and was a kidney transplant recipient. The graft donor may have given rise to some T cells. The chain uses TRBV20-1 and TRBJ2-7; TRBD2 matches 13 bases. The sample was a blood sample, taken at baseline and on roughly day 110 from a kidney transplant recipient. CDR3 nucleotides: TGCAGTGCTAGATTACTAGCGGGAGGGTCCTACGAGCAGTACTTC. Translated: CSARLLAGGSYEQYF.